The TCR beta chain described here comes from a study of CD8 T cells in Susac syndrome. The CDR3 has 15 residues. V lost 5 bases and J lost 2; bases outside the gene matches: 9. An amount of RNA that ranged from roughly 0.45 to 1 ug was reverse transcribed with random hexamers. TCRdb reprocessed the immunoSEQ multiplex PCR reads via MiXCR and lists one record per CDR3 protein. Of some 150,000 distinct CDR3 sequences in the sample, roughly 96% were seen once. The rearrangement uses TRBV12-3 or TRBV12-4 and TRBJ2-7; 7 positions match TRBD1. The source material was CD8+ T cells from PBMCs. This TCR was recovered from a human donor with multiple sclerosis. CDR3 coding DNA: TGTGCCAGCAGTCCCCGGGACAGCCTTACCTACGAGCAGTACTTC. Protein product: CASSPRDSLTYEQYF.